Shown below are 20 T cell receptor beta chains from a single sample sequenced in a study of Ad26.COV2.S vaccination and SARS-CoV-2 variants. The table came from immunoSEQ multiplex PCR; TCRdb's copy has only in-frame clones and leaves some out. Here the sample spans some 370,000 clones, about four fifths being singletons. Treatment specified: around 19 received Ad26.COV2.S at low or high dose, single or two shots; five or six received placebo; per-sample allocation not given. Day 63 following the first vaccine or placebo injection was when the samples were taken. Sample: peripheral blood, taken in a trial of Ad26.COV2.S vaccine versus placebo. These receptors came from a person between 18 and 65 years old who received the Ad26.COV2.S COVID-19 vaccine or a placebo.

This clone has just one count. The chain is built from TRBV7-3 and TRBJ2-4; no clear D. The germline V gene encodes CDR1 SGHTA and CDR2 FQGTGA. This CDR3 is 14 amino acids long. V shed 2 bases and J shed 5 bases, with 10 bases lying between them. CDR3 amino acids: CASSLGSEQNIQYF. CDR3 nucleotides: TGTGCCAGCAGCTTAGGGTCCGAGCAAAACATTCAGTACTTC.

V and J are TRBV19 and TRBJ2-3; 11 positions agree with TRBD2. CDR3 length: 17 amino acids. The V gene end was trimmed by 1 base and the J gene end by 2 bases; junction bases not matched to a gene: 5. From germline, CDR1 is LNHDA and CDR2 SQIVND (reference sequence). CDR3 region: CASSIATSGAFTDTQYF. In DNA form, the CDR3 reads TGTGCCAGTAGTATAGCGACTAGCGGGGCTTTCACAGATACGCAGTATTTT.

The chain's CDR3 is CSVDHRRYQETQYF. CDR3 nucleotides: TGCAGCGTTGATCACCGAAGGTACCAAGAGACCCAGTACTTC. This chain joins TRBV29-1 and TRBJ2-5; no clear D. The V and J ends lost 3 bases and 0 bases respectively, with 11 bases between them. CDR1 SQVTM and CDR2 ANQGSEA come from the germline V gene. The CDR3 is made up of 14 amino acids.

The chain has TRBV5-1 and TRBJ1-3; 7 nucleotides align to TRBD1. Germline trimming cut 6 bases from V and 1 base from J; bases unmatched to any gene: 16. CDR1 is SGHRS and CDR2 is YFSETQ in the germline V gene. The CDR3 totals 18 residues. CDR3: CASKGARGSDISGNTIYF. The CDR3 DNA reads as TGCGCCAGCAAGGGGGCCAGGGGATCTGATATTTCTGGAAACACCATATATTTT.

This clone was counted only a few times. The chain employs TRBV6-1 and TRBJ1-2, with D possibly TRBD1 on 6 matching bases. Per germline, CDR1 MNHNS and CDR2 SASEGT. There are 15 residues in the CDR3. Trimming removed 8 bases at V and 0 bases at J, with 16 bases between. The CDR3 region is CASREGGPSNYGYTF. DNA for the CDR3: TGTGCCAGCCGGGAAGGGGGGCCCTCTAACTATGGCTACACCTTC.

The chain carries TRBV6-5 and TRBJ1-2; D is perhaps TRBD1 (6 bases). Germline-derived CDR1 and CDR2 are MNHEY and SVGAGI. V was cut by 5 bases and J by 7 bases, with 17 bases left in between. The CDR3 contains 14 residues. The CDR3 coding sequence is TGTGCCAGCAGTCTCGCTTACAGGGTACCTGGCTACACCTTC. Translation gives CASSLAYRVPGYTF.

This rearrangement joins TRBV2 to TRBJ1-5; D is ambiguous. The CDR3 extends over 14 amino acids. Trimming took 4 bases from V and 0 from J, leaving 7 bases between them. The V gene's germline CDR1 is SNHLY and CDR2 FYNNEI. DNA for the CDR3: TGTGCCAGCAGTGGGGAAGATAGCAATCAGCCCCAGCATTTT. It specifies CASSGEDSNQPQHF.

This chain uses TRBV2 with TRBJ2-1; D is unclear. With 6 bases removed from V and 6 bases from J, the gap between germline ends came to 15 bases. Germline-derived CDR1 and CDR2 are SNHLY and FYNNEI. This CDR3 has 14 residues. This CDR3 reads CASRGSPGRNEQFF. The CDR3 DNA reads as TGTGCCAGCAGGGGCTCTCCCGGACGCAATGAGCAGTTCTTC.

The chain combines TRBV7-2 with TRBJ1-2, with a tentative D call TRBD1 (6 bases). Trimming removed 5 bases from V and 8 bases from J, with 21 bases in between. The CDR3 is 15 residues long. The germline V gene has CDR1 SGHTA and CDR2 FQGNSA. The CDR3 sequence: CASSPYRGGSSGYTF. CDR3 nucleotides: TGTGCCAGCAGCCCCTATAGGGGGGGCTCCAGCGGCTACACCTTC.

This chain links TRBV9 with TRBJ1-3; D gene ambiguous. Germline lookup yields CDR1 SGDLS and CDR2 YYNGEE. The V gene lost 0 bases and the J gene lost 0 bases, with 13 bases spanning the gap. CDR3 length: 17 residues. The CDR3 sequence: CASSVGEVPGSGNTIYF. For the CDR3, the DNA is TGTGCCAGCAGCGTAGGGGAAGTACCCGGCTCTGGAAACACCATATATTTT.

This chain uses TRBV6-6 with TRBJ1-5; TRBD1 might be the D (5 bases). Trimming shortened V by 8 bases and J by 7 bases, and 12 bases separated the two germline ends. Germline CDR1 reads MNHNY; CDR2 reads SVGAGI (reference sequence). This CDR3 region has 12 residues. The CDR3 loop is CASGETEQPQHF. CDR3 DNA: TGTGCCAGCGGGGAGACAGAGCAGCCCCAGCATTTT.

This clone was observed a single time. The chain is built from TRBV12-3 or TRBV12-4 and TRBJ2-4; D is undetermined. The ends were cut back, 5 bases at V and 8 bases at J, with 10 bases in the middle. This CDR3 spans 12 amino acids. CDR3: CASSPLQYIQYF. The CDR3 nucleotides read TGTGCCAGCAGTCCATTACAGTACATTCAGTACTTC.

The chain recombines TRBV28 with TRBJ1-4, with 11 bases aligning to TRBD1. Germline-derived CDR1 and CDR2 are MDHEN and SYDVKM. After removal of 6 bases from V and 8 bases from J, the junction contained 5 bases not matched to a gene. The CDR3 sequence is 14 residues long. The CDR3 protein is CASSLGQGGEKLFF. For the CDR3, the DNA is TGTGCCAGCAGCCTGGGACAGGGGGGGGAAAAACTGTTTTTT.

The chain links TRBV2 to TRBJ1-6; D ambiguous. Per germline, CDR1 SNHLY and CDR2 FYNNEI. CDR3 size: 16 residues. Trimming left V 4 bases short and J 0 bases short, with 10 bases between. This chain's CDR3 is CASSVRANSYNSPLHF. The DNA for the CDR3 is TGTGCCAGCAGTGTCAGAGCGAACTCCTATAATTCACCCCTCCACTTT.

This chain's CDR3 is CASGLAGSSSYEQYF. The DNA of the CDR3 is TGTGCTAGTGGTTTGGCAGGATCTAGCTCCTACGAGCAGTACTTC. V and J are TRBV12-5 and TRBJ2-7; D remains unclear. Per the germline V gene, CDR1 is LGHNT and CDR2 is FRNRAP. Trimming pared 1 base from V and 0 bases from J, leaving 10 bases between. The length of the CDR3 is 15 residues.

This chain connects TRBV9 to TRBJ1-4; 8 nucleotides agree with TRBD1. Germline loops: CDR1 SGDLS, CDR2 YYNGEE. The CDR3 runs to 15 residues. J lost 6 bases, V lost 0 bases, and 4 bases had no gene match. CDR3 residues: CASSVDGTGDEKLFF. The CDR3, as DNA: TGTGCCAGCAGCGTAGATGGGACAGGCGATGAAAAACTGTTTTTT.

Here the CDR3 DNA reads TGTGCCAGCAGCACCGGGTTGGTAGGCACCGGGGAGCTGTTTTTT. As protein: CASSTGLVGTGELFF. The chain employs TRBV9 and TRBJ2-2; D is undetermined. Germline V CDR1 and CDR2: SGDLS, YYNGEE. CDR3 length: 15 residues. The V gene lost 4 bases and the J gene lost 4 bases, with 14 bases spanning the gap. The full variable domain, rest sourced from reference TRBV9 and TRBJ2-2, is DSGVTQTPKHLITATGQRVTLRCSPRSGDLSVYWYQQSLDQGLQFLIQYYNGEERAKGNILERFSAQQFPDLHSELNLSSLELGDSALYFCASSTGLVGTGELFFGEGSRLTVL.

The V and J genes are TRBV18 and TRBJ1-2; D uncertain. The CDR3 length is 14 residues. Germline V CDR1 and CDR2: KGHSH, LQKENI. Trimming shortened V by 3 bases and J by 1 base, and 9 bases separated the two germline ends. The DNA for the CDR3 is TGTGCCAGCTCACCGGCCCGTAGTAACTATGGCTACACCTTC. Its protein product is CASSPARSNYGYTF.

This sequence joins TRBV11-2 and TRBJ2-2; TRBD2 aligns across 8 bases. The CDR3 has 19 residues. Losses at the gene ends were 5 bases for V and 1 base for J; bases not matched to a gene: 15. The V gene's germline CDR1 is SGHAT and CDR2 FQNNGV. This CDR3 is CASSLRTSRPLGNTGELFF. The CDR3 DNA reads as TGTGCCAGCAGCCTCAGGACTAGCCGGCCCTTGGGGAACACCGGGGAGCTGTTTTTT.

The chain links TRBV4-1 to TRBJ2-2; 7 nucleotides match TRBD2. V lost 2 bases, J lost 6 bases, and 12 bases stayed unmatched. The CDR3 runs 17 residues. The germline V gene encodes CDR1 MGHRA and CDR2 YSYEKL. The CDR3 DNA sequence: TGCGCCAGCAGCCAACTCAGGACCGGGGGGAGATCCGGGGAGCTGTTTTTT. Its translation: CASSQLRTGGRSGELFF.